These 31 T cell receptor beta chains share one sample of origin, sequenced in a study of T cell clones after liver transplantation. Data came from immunoSEQ multiplex PCR; TCRdb stores just in-frame clones and leaves some out. The sample records 50,000 to 70,000 clones, roughly 70% being singletons. This specimen was CD4+ T cells from blood, taken at the approximately 15-month timepoint. These receptors all stem from a human patient who received a liver transplant. T cells may partly derive from the graft donor.

The gene calls are TRBV11-3 and TRBJ2-2; D not certain. This CDR3 spans 12 amino acids. Germline assignment: CDR1 SGHNT and CDR2 YENEEA. Trimming pared 5 bases from V and 3 bases from J, leaving 4 bases between. CDR3 in amino acids: CASSIHTGELFF. DNA for the CDR3: TGTGCCAGCAGCATCCACACCGGGGAGCTGTTTTTT.

This clone was picked up many times. The chain joins TRBV5-8 to TRBJ2-1; 14 nucleotides match TRBD2. J gave up 8 bases and V 0 bases, and 7 bases lay outside the gene matches. The CDR3 covers 17 residues. Germline CDR1 is SGHTS and CDR2 is YDEGEE. Here the CDR3 DNA reads TGTGCCAGCAGCTTGGAAGGGACTAGCGGGAGTGGAGATGAGCAGTTCTTC. Translating it yields CASSLEGTSGSGDEQFF. Looking up the rest from reference TRBV5-8 and TRBJ2-1 gives the full variable domain: EAGVTQSPTHLIKTRGQQATLRCSPISGHTSVYWYQQALGLGLQFLLWYDEGEERNRGNFPPRFSGRQFPNYSSELNVNALELEDSALYLCASSLEGTSGSGDEQFFGPGTRLTVL.

The chain recombines TRBV10-3 with TRBJ2-5; D possibly corresponds to TRBD1 (6 bases). Germline V gene sequence: CDR1 ENHRY, CDR2 SYGVKD. V gave up 5 bases and J gave up 1 base, with 11 bases separating them. This CDR3 is 14 amino acids long. The CDR3 loop is CAISRQAPQETQYF. CDR3 bases: TGTGCCATCAGTCGACAGGCCCCCCAAGAGACCCAGTACTTC.

This clone was counted only a few times. CDR3: CASSKGQGSNQPQHF. DNA for the CDR3: TGTGCCAGTAGCAAGGGACAGGGTAGCAATCAGCCCCAGCATTTT. The gene calls are TRBV19 and TRBJ1-5; TRBD1 matches at 9 bases. The CDR3 runs 15 residues. Germline lookup yields CDR1 LNHDA and CDR2 SQIVND (reference sequence). Losses at the gene ends were 6 bases for V and 0 bases for J; bases not matched to a gene: 3. Filled out from reference TRBV19 and TRBJ1-5, the complete variable domain reads DGGITQSPKYLFRKEGQNVTLSCEQNLNHDAMYWYRQDPGQGLRLIYYSQIVNDFQKGDIAEGYSVSREKKESFPLTVTSAQKNPTAFYLCASSKGQGSNQPQHFGDGTRLSIL.

The chain is built from TRBV7-8 and TRBJ2-3, with a weak D call TRBD2 (5 bases). Germline-derived CDR1 and CDR2 are SGHVS and FQNEAQ. CDR3 length: 15 amino acids. The V end lost 4 bases, the J end lost 6 bases, and 17 bases lay between the germline ends. The CDR3 here is CASSSRDSLSDTQYF. The CDR3 DNA follows: TGTGCCAGCAGCTCCCGGGATAGCTTATCGGATACGCAGTATTTT.

This chain connects TRBV6-1 to TRBJ1-2, with 7 positions matching TRBD1. Germline V gene lookup returns CDR1 MNHNS and CDR2 SASEGT. CDR3 length: 19 residues. V lost 2 bases, J lost 5 bases, and 20 bases stayed unmatched. The CDR3 sequence: CASSEQAGGRGTRRYGYTF. DNA for the CDR3: TGTGCCAGCAGTGAACAGGCAGGTGGCAGGGGGACACGACGATATGGCTACACCTTC.

V is TRBV30 and J is TRBJ1-1, with D possibly being TRBD1 (5 bases). Germline V gene lookup returns CDR1 GTSNPN and CDR2 SVGIG (reference sequence). This CDR3 has 15 amino acids. The V and J ends lost 1 base and 0 bases respectively, with 12 bases between them. CDR3 nucleotide sequence: TGTGCCTGGAGTGCAACCAGAGGGGTGAACACTGAAGCTTTCTTT. Translation gives CAWSATRGVNTEAFF.

V usage is TRBV6-1 and J usage is TRBJ2-7; possibly TRBD1 or TRBD2 for D (6 bases each). Trimming removed 0 bases at V and 2 bases at J, with 11 bases between. Germline lookup yields CDR1 MNHNS and CDR2 SASEGT. The CDR3 covers 15 residues. For the CDR3, the DNA is TGTGCCAGCAGTGAAGCCATCGGGGGCGCCTACGAGCAGTACTTC. It specifies CASSEAIGGAYEQYF.

As to this clone: Distinct nucleotide sequences in the sample also encode this CDR3. V is TRBV30 and J is TRBJ1-1, with D perhaps TRBD1 (5 bases). Germline CDR1 GTSNPN, CDR2 SVGIG (reference sequence). This CDR3 has 13 amino acids. V dropped 3 bases and J dropped 3 bases, with 11 bases sitting between them. The CDR3 spells CAWSRGIDTEAFF. The DNA for the CDR3 is TGTGCCTGGAGCCGGGGGATAGACACTGAAGCTTTCTTT. The whole variable domain, filled in from reference TRBV30 and TRBJ1-1, reads SQTIHQWPATLVQPVGSPLSLECTVEGTSNPNLYWYRQAAGRGLQLLFYSVGIGQISSEVPQNLSASRPQDRQFILSSKKLLLSDSGFYLCAWSRGIDTEAFFGQGTRLTVV.

CDR3 sequence (DNA): TGTGCCAGCAAAGGGCTAGCGGGCACAGATACGCAGTATTTT. Its protein product is CASKGLAGTDTQYF. This chain links TRBV6-1 with TRBJ2-3; 7 bases are shared with TRBD2. The CDR3 sequence is 14 residues long. The V and J ends lost 7 bases and 1 base, in that order; junction bases with no gene match: 5. Germline CDR1 and CDR2: MNHNS and SASEGT.

V is TRBV6-1 and J is TRBJ1-5; TRBD1 might be the D (5 bases). Germline lookup yields CDR1 MNHNS and CDR2 SASEGT. The CDR3 spans 13 residues. The germline V and J ends were trimmed by 8 bases and 5 bases, with 13 bases remaining between them. As DNA, the CDR3 is TGTGCCAGCGGACCGCAGGGCGATCAGCCCCAGCATTTT. Translating gives CASGPQGDQPQHF.

This clone was recorded a few times. The V call is TRBV28, the J call TRBJ2-1; 10 nucleotides agree with TRBD2. V was pared by 8 bases and J by 6 bases, with 19 bases of the junction left unmatched. Per the germline V gene, CDR1 is MDHEN and CDR2 is SYDVKM. The CDR3 is 18 amino acids. The CDR3, as DNA: TGTGCCAGCTCTTCCCCGGGAGGAAAGCGGGGGGGCCCCAATGAGCAGTTCTTC. Translation: CASSSPGGKRGGPNEQFF.

The V call is TRBV6-5, the J call TRBJ1-2; weak D call: TRBD1 (6 bases). CDR1 and CDR2 from the germline V gene are MNHEY and SVGAGI. The ends were cut back, 7 bases at V and 0 bases at J, with 15 bases in the middle. The CDR3 spans 15 residues. In DNA form, the CDR3 reads TGTGCCAGCAAGCGGGACACCTCTTCTAACTATGGCTACACCTTC. Encoded protein: CASKRDTSSNYGYTF.

The chain couples TRBV7-2 to TRBJ2-5; a possible D gene is TRBD2 (5 bases). The CDR3 totals 13 residues. The V gene lost 1 base and the J gene lost 4 bases, with 7 bases spanning the gap. CDR1 is SGHTA, CDR2 FQGNSA, per germline. For the CDR3, the DNA is TGTGCCAGCAGCTTAGAGAGCGGAGAGACCCAGTACTTC. This gives the protein CASSLESGETQYF.

J is TRBJ2-7 and V is TRBV5-5; D not resolved. From germline, CDR1 is SGHKS and CDR2 YYEKEE (reference sequence). The length of the CDR3 is 12 residues. V shed 0 bases and J shed 2 bases, with 3 bases lying between them. The chain's CDR3 is CASSLGTYEQYV. In DNA, the CDR3 is TGTGCCAGCAGCTTGGGAACCTACGAGCAGTACGTC.

This clone has more than one count but fewer than ten. V usage is TRBV5-1 and J usage is TRBJ2-3; D is unresolved. CDR1 and CDR2 (germline): SGHRS, YFSETQ. The CDR3 contains 15 residues. V lost 1 base and J 2 bases, leaving 11 bases between the germline ends. The CDR3 is CASSLNVGNTDTQYF. Written as DNA, the CDR3 is TGCGCCAGCAGCTTGAACGTGGGGAACACAGATACGCAGTATTTT.

The chain has TRBV4-2 and TRBJ2-7; 9 bases are shared with TRBD1. CDR1 LGHNA and CDR2 YNFKEQ come from the germline V gene. With 1 base clipped from V and 5 bases from J, the junction kept 12 bases outside the gene matches. This CDR3 spans 17 amino acids. As DNA, the CDR3 is TGTGCCAGCAGCCAAGGAGAAGGGACAGGGAAAGTCCACGAGCAGTACTTC. It translates to CASSQGEGTGKVHEQYF.

The chain uses TRBV19 and TRBJ1-5; D remains ambiguous. Deletions cut 5 bases from V and 6 bases from J, with 14 bases between. Germline CDR1 LNHDA, CDR2 SQIVND (reference sequence). CDR3 length equals 14 residues. CDR3 DNA: TGTGCCAGTAGTCTTTCTTCGGCGGGTCAGCCCCAGCATTTT. Residues: CASSLSSAGQPQHF.

This rearrangement joins TRBV5-1 to TRBJ2-6; tentatively, D is TRBD2 (6 bases). CDR3 length: 16 residues. V was trimmed by 4 bases and J by 0 bases, leaving 11 bases between them. Per germline, CDR1 SGHRS and CDR2 YFSETQ. The chain's CDR3 is CASSSGEASGANVLTF. The CDR3 region has the DNA TGCGCCAGCAGCAGTGGGGAGGCCTCTGGGGCCAACGTCCTGACTTTC.

The chain uses TRBV7-9 and TRBJ2-1; tentative D call: TRBD1 (5 bases). Trimming took 5 bases from V and 5 from J, leaving 13 bases between them. Per germline, CDR1 SEHNR and CDR2 FQNEAQ (reference sequence). The CDR3 extends over 14 amino acids. CDR3 residues: CASSPDRANNEQFF. CDR3 nucleotides: TGTGCCAGCAGCCCCGACAGAGCTAACAATGAGCAGTTCTTC.

The chain joins TRBV5-1 to TRBJ2-5, with D perhaps matching TRBD2 (6 bases). The CDR3 is made up of 15 amino acids. Trimming removed 3 bases from V and 2 bases from J, with 14 bases in between. CDR1 and CDR2 from the germline V gene are SGHRS and YFSETQ. As DNA, the CDR3 is TGCGCCAGCAGCTCGGGGGTCGGGGATCAAGAGACCCAGTACTTC. It specifies CASSSGVGDQETQYF.

This clone has only one observation. The chain joins TRBV27 to TRBJ1-4; TRBD1 agrees at 8 bases. In germline, CDR1 is MNHEY, CDR2 SMNVEV (reference sequence). V lost 4 bases and J lost 10; bases outside the gene matches: 8. This CDR3 has 14 amino acids. The CDR3 DNA is TGTGCCAGCAGTTCACAGGGGGTGGACGGAAAACTGTTTTTT. It specifies CASSSQGVDGKLFF.

Of note for this clone: The sample holds other DNA sequences that translate to the same CDR3. The chain joins TRBV2 to TRBJ1-1, with D perhaps matching TRBD1 (5 bases). V lost 2 bases to trimming and J lost 2 bases, with 6 bases between them. CDR3 length equals 13 residues. Germline V gene lookup returns CDR1 SNHLY and CDR2 FYNNEI. CDR3: CASSEQGNTEAFF. The CDR3 nucleotides are TGTGCCAGCAGTGAACAGGGAAACACTGAAGCTTTCTTT.

The V call is TRBV7-2, the J call TRBJ2-7; D unclear. Trimming shortened V by 7 bases and J by 0 bases, and 10 bases separated the two germline ends. This CDR3 has 13 amino acids. Germline assignment: CDR1 SGHTA and CDR2 FQGNSA. Here the CDR3 reads CASTTYLSYEQYF. The CDR3 DNA sequence: TGTGCCAGCACTACCTACCTCTCCTACGAGCAGTACTTC.

Only a few counts were recorded for this clone. This chain joins TRBV29-1 and TRBJ2-1; D possibly corresponds to TRBD1 (6 bases). Deletions cut 4 bases from V and 9 bases from J, with 13 bases between. Germline V lookup: CDR1 SQVTM, CDR2 ANQGSEA. The CDR3 totals 12 residues. This CDR3 is CSVATGISEQFF. The CDR3 nucleotides are TGCAGCGTTGCAACAGGGATCAGTGAGCAGTTCTTC.

Judged by abundance, this clone is medium-sized. CDR3 amino acids: CASSGGSGSGAQQFF. As DNA, the CDR3 is TGTGCCAGCAGCGGAGGGAGCGGGAGCGGTGCACAGCAGTTCTTC. This chain connects TRBV9 to TRBJ2-1, with 8 positions matching TRBD2. V was pared by 3 bases and J by 11 bases, with 13 bases of the junction left unmatched. Germline V gene data show CDR1 as SGDLS and CDR2 as YYNGEE. The CDR3 covers 15 residues.

The CDR3 nucleotides read TGCGCCAGCAGCCAGACCCGGGAGTATGGCTACACCTTC. The encoded protein is CASSQTREYGYTF. The chain has TRBV10-1 and TRBJ1-2, with D unresolved. Trimming pared 6 bases from V and 5 bases from J, leaving 13 bases between. Germline V gene lookup returns CDR1 WNHNN and CDR2 SYGVQD (reference sequence). This CDR3 has 13 residues.

V and J are TRBV19 and TRBJ2-1, with 9 positions matching TRBD2. V shed 5 bases, J shed 1 base, and the junction held 6 bases outside the gene matches. Germline V gene lookup returns CDR1 LNHDA and CDR2 SQIVND (reference sequence). The CDR3 contains 16 residues. The CDR3 sequence is CASSGISGRSYNEQFF. The CDR3 nucleotides read TGTGCCAGTAGTGGCATCAGCGGGAGGTCCTACAATGAGCAGTTCTTC.

This chain joins TRBV15 and TRBJ1-4; 9 bases agree with TRBD1. This CDR3 comprises 16 residues. The V gene end was trimmed by 3 bases and the J gene end by 8 bases; junction bases not matched to a gene: 10. Germline assignment: CDR1 LNHNV and CDR2 YYDKDF (reference sequence). CDR3 nucleotides: TGTGCCACCAGCAGGATCATTGGACAGGGGTACGAAAAACTGTTTTTT. Its protein product is CATSRIIGQGYEKLFF. The full variable domain, in which reference TRBV15 and TRBJ1-4 provide the parts outside the CDR3, is DAMVIQNPRYQVTQFGKPVTLSCSQTLNHNVMYWYQQKSSQAPKLLFHYYDKDFNNEADTPDNFQSRRPNTSFCFLDIRSPGLGDTAMYLCATSRIIGQGYEKLFFGSGTQLSVL.

The chain couples TRBV2 to TRBJ2-3, with TRBD2 matching over 13 bases. CDR1 is SNHLY and CDR2 is FYNNEI in the germline V gene. CDR3 length: 15 amino acids. J lost 8 bases, V lost 5 bases, and 7 bases had no gene match. The CDR3 DNA reads as TGTGCCAGCAGTTCACTAGCGGGGGGGTTACCTACGCAGTATTTT. Protein product: CASSSLAGGLPTQYF.

V and J are TRBV7-2 and TRBJ2-2; D is undetermined. Germline CDR1 and CDR2: SGHTA and FQGNSA. The V end lost 0 bases, the J end lost 0 bases, and 2 bases lay between the germline ends. The CDR3 contains 14 residues. CDR3 sequence reads: CASSLAANTGELFF. The CDR3 DNA sequence: TGTGCCAGCAGCTTAGCAGCGAACACCGGGGAGCTGTTTTTT. Full variable domain (rest looked up from reference TRBV7-2 and TRBJ2-2): GAGVSQSPSNKVTEKGKDVELRCDPISGHTALYWYRQSLGQGLEFLIYFQGNSAPDKSGLPSDRFSAERTGGSVSTLTIQRTQQEDSAVYLCASSLAANTGELFFGEGSRLTVL.